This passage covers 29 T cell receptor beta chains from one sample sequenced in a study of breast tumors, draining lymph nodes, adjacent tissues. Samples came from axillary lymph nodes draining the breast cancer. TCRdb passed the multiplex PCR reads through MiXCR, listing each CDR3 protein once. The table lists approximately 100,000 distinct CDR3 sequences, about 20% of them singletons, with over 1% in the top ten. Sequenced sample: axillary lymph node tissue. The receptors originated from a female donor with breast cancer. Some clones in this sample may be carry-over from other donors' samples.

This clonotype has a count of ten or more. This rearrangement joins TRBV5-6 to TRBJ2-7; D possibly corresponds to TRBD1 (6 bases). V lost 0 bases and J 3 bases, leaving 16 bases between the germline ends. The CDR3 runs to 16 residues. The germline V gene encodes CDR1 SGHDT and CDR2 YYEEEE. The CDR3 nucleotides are TGTGCCAGCAGCTTGGCCGGGGCCCAGGGGTTCTACGAGCAGTACTTC. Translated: CASSLAGAQGFYEQYF.

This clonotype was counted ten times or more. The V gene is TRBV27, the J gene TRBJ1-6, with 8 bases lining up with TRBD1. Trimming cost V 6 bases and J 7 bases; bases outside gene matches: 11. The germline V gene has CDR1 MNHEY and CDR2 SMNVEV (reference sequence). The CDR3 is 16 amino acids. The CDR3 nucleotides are TGTGCCAGCAGCCTTACCAGGACAGGGAACAATTCACCCCTCCACTTT. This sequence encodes CASSLTRTGNNSPLHF.

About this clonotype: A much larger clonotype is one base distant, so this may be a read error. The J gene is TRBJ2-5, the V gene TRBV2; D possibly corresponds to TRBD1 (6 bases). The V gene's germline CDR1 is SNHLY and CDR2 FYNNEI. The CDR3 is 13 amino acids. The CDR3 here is CASNSASGETQHF. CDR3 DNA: TGTGCCAGCAATTCAGCCTCAGGGGAGACCCAGCACTTC.

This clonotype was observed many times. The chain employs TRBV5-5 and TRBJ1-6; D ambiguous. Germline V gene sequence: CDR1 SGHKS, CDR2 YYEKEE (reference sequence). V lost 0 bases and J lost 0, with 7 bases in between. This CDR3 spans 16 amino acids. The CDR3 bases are TGTGCCAGCAGCTTGGAAGGCAGCTCCTATAATTCACCCCTCCACTTT. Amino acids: CASSLEGSSYNSPLHF.

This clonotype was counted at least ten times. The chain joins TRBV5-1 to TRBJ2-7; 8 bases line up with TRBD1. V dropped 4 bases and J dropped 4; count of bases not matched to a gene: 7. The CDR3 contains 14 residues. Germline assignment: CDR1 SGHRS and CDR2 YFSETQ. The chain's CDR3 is CASSADRERYEQYF. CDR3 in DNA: TGCGCCAGCAGCGCGGACAGGGAAAGGTACGAGCAGTACTTC.

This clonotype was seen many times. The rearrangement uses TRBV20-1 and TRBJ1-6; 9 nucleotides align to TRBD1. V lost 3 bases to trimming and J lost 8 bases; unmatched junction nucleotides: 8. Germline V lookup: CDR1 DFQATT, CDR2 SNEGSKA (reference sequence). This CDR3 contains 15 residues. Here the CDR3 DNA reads TGCAGTGCTAGTGTGACAGGGGGTACTGATTCACCCCTCCACTTT. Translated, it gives CSASVTGGTDSPLHF.

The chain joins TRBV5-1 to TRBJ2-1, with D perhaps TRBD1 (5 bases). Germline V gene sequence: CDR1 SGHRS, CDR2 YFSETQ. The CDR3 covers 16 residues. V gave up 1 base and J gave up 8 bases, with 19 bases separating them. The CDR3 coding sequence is TGCGCCAGCAGCTTGTATTACAGGCGTTCGCCCGATGAGCAGTTCTTC. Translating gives CASSLYYRRSPDEQFF.

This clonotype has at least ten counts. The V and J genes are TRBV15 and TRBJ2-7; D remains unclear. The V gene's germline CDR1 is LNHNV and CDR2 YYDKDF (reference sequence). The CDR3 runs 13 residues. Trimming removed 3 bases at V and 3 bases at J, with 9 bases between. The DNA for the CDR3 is TGTGCCACCAGCAGGGACCCTAGCTACGAGCAGTACTTC. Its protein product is CATSRDPSYEQYF.

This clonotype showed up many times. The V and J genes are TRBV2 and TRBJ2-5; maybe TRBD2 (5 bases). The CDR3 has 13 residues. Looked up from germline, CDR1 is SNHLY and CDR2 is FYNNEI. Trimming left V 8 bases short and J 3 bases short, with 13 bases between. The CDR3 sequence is CASEEVVKETQYF. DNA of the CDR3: TGTGCCAGCGAGGAGGTTGTGAAAGAGACCCAGTACTTC.

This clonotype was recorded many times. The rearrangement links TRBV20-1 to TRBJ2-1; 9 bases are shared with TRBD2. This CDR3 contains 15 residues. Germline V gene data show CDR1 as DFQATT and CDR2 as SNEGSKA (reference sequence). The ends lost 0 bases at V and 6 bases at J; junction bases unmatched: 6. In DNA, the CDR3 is TGCAGTGCTAGAGATGGCCGCGGGAGGGCCAATGAGCAGTTCTTC. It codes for CSARDGRGRANEQFF.

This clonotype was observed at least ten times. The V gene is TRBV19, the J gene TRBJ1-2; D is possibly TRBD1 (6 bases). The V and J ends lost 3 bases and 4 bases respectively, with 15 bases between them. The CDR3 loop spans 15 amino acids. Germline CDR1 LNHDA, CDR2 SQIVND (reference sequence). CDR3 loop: CASSIDVRTAYGYTF. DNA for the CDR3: TGTGCCAGTAGTATTGATGTTCGGACAGCCTATGGCTACACCTTC.

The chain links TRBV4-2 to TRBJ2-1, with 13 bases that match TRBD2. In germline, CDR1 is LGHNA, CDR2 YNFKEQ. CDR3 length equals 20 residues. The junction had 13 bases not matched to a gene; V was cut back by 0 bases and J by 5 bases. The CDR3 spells CASSQDSGLAGAIRNNEQFF. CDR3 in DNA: TGTGCCAGCAGCCAAGATTCCGGACTAGCGGGGGCCATCCGCAACAATGAGCAGTTCTTC.

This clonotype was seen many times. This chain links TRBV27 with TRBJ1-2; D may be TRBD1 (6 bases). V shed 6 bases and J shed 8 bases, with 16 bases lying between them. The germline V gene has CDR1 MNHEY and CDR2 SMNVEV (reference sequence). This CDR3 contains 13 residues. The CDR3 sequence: CASREGGKGGYTF. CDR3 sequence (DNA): TGTGCCAGCAGGGAGGGGGGTAAGGGGGGCTACACCTTC.

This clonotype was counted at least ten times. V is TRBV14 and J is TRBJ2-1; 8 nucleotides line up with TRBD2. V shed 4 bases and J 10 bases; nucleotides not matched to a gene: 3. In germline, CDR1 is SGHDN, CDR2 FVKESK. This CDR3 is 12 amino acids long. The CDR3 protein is CASSPTSDEQFF. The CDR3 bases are TGTGCCAGCAGCCCGACTAGCGACGAGCAGTTCTTC.

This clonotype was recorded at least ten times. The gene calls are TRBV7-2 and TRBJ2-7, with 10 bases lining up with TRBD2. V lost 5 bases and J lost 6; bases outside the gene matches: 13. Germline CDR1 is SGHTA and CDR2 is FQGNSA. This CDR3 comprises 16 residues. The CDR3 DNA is TGTGCCAGCAGCCCGGGTGGGACTAGCGTTAGGGGCGAGCAGTACTTC. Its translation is CASSPGGTSVRGEQYF.

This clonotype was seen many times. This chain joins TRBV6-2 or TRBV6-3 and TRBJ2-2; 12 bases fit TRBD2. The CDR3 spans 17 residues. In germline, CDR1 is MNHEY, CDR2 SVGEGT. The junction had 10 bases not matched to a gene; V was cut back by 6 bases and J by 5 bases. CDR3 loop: CASRPRLAGVNTGELFF. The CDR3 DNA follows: TGTGCCAGCAGACCAAGACTAGCGGGAGTGAATACCGGGGAGCTGTTTTTT.

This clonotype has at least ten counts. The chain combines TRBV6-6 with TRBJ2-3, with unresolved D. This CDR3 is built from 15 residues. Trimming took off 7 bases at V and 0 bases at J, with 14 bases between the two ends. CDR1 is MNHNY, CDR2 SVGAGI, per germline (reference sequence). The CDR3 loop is CASNYADTSTDTQYF. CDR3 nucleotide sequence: TGTGCCAGCAATTATGCTGACACTAGCACAGATACGCAGTATTTT.

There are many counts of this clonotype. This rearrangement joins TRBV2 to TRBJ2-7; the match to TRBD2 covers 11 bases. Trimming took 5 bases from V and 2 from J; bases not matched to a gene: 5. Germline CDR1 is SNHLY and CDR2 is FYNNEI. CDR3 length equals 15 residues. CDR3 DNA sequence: TGTGCCAGCAGTACCACTAGCGGGGGACCCTACGAGCAGTACTTC. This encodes CASSTTSGGPYEQYF.

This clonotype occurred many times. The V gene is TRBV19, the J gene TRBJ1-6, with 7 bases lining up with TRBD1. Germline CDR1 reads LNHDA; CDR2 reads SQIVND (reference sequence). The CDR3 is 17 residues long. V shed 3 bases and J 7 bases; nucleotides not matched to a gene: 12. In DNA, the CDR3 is TGTGCCAGTAGTATGCGGGCTGCAGGGGGTAGGAATTCACCCCTCCACTTT. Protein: CASSMRAAGGRNSPLHF.

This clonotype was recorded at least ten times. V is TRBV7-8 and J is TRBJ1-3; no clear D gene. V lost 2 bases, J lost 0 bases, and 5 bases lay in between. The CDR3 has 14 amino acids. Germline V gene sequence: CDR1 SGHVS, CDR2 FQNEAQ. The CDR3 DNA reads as TGTGCCAGCAGCTTACTGGGCTCTGGAAACACCATATATTTT. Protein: CASSLLGSGNTIYF. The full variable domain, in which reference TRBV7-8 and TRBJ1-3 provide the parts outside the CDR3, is GAGVSQSPRYKVAKRGQDVALRCDPISGHVSLFWYQQALGQGPEFLTYFQNEAQLDKSGLPSDRFFAERPEGSVSTLKIQRTQQEDSAVYLCASSLLGSGNTIYFGEGSWLTVV.

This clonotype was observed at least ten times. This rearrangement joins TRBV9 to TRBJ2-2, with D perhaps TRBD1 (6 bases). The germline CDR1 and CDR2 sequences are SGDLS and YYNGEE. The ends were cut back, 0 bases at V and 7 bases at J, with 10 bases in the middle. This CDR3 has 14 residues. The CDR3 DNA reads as TGTGCCAGCAGCGTAGGTCAGGGGAACGGGGAGCTGTTTTTT. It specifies CASSVGQGNGELFF.

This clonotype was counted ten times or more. The CDR3 loop is CASSIEGLAVYEQYF. The CDR3 DNA is TGTGCCAGTAGTATAGAGGGACTAGCGGTCTACGAGCAGTACTTC. The chain has TRBV19 and TRBJ2-7, with 11 nucleotides matching TRBD2. This CDR3 is 15 amino acids long. Germline V gene lookup returns CDR1 LNHDA and CDR2 SQIVND (reference sequence). Trimming at V came to 0 bases and at J to 3 bases, leaving 1 base not matched to a gene.

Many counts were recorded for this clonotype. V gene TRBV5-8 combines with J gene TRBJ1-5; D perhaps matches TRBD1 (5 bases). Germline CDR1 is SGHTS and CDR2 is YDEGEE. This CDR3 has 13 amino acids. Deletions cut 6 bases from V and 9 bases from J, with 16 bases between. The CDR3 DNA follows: TGTGCCAGCACCCTGACAGCCAGTTTGCCCCAGCATTTT. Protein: CASTLTASLPQHF. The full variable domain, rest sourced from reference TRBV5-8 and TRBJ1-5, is EAGVTQSPTHLIKTRGQQATLRCSPISGHTSVYWYQQALGLGLQFLLWYDEGEERNRGNFPPRFSGRQFPNYSSELNVNALELEDSALYLCASTLTASLPQHFGDGTRLSIL.

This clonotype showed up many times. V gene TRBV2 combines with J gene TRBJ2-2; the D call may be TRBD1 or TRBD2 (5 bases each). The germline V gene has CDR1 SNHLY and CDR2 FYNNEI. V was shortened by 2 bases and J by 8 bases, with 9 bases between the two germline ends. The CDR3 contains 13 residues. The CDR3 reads CASSEMGVGELFF. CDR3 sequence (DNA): TGTGCCAGCAGTGAAATGGGGGTTGGGGAGCTGTTTTTT. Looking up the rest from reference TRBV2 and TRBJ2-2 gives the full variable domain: EPEVTQTPSHQVTQMGQEVILRCVPISNHLYFYWYRQILGQKVEFLVSFYNNEISEKSEIFDDQFSVERPDGSNFTLKIRSTKLEDSAMYFCASSEMGVGELFFGEGSRLTVL.

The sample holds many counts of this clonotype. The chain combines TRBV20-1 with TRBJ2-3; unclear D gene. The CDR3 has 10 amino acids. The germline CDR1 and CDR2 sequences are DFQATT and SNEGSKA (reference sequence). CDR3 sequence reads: CSKGTDTQYF. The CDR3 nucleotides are TGCTCCAAAGGCACAGATACGCAGTATTTT.

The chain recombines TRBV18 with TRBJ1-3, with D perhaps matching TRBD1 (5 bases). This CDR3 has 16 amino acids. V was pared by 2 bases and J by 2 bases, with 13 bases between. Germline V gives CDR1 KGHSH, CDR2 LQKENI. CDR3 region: CASSPGTTVAGNTIYF. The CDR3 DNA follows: TGTGCCAGCTCACCAGGGACGACCGTAGCTGGAAACACCATATATTTT.

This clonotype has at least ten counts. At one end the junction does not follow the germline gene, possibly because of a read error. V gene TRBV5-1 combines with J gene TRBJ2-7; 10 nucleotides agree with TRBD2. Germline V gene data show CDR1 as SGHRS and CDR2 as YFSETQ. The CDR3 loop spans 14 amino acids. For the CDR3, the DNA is TGCGCCACCAGCGGGGGGGGACCCTCCTACGAGCAGTACTTC. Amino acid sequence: CATSGGGPSYEQYF.

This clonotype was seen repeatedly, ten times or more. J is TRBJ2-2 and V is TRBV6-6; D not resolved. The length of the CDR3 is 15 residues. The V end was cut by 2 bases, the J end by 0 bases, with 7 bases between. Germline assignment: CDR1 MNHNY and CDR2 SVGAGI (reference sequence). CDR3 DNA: TGTGCCAGCAGTTACCGACAAGCGAACACCGGGGAGCTGTTTTTT. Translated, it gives CASSYRQANTGELFF.

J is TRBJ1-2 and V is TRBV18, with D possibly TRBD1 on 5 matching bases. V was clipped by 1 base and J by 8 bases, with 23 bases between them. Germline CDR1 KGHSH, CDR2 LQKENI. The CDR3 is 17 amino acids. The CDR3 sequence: CASSPRPGTSGMRGYTF. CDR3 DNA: TGTGCCAGCTCACCACGCCCCGGGACCTCAGGGATGCGGGGCTACACCTTC.